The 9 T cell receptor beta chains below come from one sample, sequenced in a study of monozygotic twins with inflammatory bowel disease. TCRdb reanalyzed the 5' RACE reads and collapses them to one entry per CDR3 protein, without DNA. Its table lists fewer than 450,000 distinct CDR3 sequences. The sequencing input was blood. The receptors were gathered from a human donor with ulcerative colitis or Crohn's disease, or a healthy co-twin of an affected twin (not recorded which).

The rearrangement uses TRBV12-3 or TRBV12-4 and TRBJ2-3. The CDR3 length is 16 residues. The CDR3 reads CASSLPREAYEDTQYF.

The CDR3 reads CASSGTGRSYEQYF. The chain links TRBV28 to TRBJ2-7; TCRdb indicates TRBD1, and absent DNA this call remains unverified. The CDR3 spans 14 residues. Germline CDR1 MDHEN, CDR2 SYDVKM.

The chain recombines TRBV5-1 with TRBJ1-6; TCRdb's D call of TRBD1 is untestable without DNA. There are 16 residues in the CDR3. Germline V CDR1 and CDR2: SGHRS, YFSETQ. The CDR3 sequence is CASSPTPPDRASPLHF.

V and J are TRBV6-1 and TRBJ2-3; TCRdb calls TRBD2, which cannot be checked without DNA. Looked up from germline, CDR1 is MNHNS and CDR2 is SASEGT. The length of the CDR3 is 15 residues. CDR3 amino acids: CASSPLIAGGDTQYF.

The CDR3 reads CASSYSLGRNTEAFF. The chain has TRBV6-5 and TRBJ1-1. Looked up from germline, CDR1 is MNHEY and CDR2 is SVGAGI. The CDR3 has 15 amino acids.

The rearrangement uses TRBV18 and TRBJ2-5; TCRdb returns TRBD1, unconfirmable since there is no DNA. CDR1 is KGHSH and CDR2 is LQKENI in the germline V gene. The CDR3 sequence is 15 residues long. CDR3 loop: CASSPSNRGEETQYF.

The CDR3 protein is CAWSVSLSTPFKNEQFF. The chain has TRBV30 and TRBJ2-1; there is no DNA to check the TCRdb D call of TRBD1. Looked up from germline, CDR1 is GTSNPN and CDR2 is SVGIG (reference sequence). The CDR3 is 17 amino acids.

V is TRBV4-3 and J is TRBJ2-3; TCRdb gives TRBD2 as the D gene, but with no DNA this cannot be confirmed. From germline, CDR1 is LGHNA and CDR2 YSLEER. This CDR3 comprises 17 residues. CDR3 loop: CASSQERAGPSTDTQYF.

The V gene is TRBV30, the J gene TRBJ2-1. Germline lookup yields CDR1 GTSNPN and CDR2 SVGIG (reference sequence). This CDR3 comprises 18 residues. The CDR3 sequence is CAWSVDRLAVSSYNEQFF.